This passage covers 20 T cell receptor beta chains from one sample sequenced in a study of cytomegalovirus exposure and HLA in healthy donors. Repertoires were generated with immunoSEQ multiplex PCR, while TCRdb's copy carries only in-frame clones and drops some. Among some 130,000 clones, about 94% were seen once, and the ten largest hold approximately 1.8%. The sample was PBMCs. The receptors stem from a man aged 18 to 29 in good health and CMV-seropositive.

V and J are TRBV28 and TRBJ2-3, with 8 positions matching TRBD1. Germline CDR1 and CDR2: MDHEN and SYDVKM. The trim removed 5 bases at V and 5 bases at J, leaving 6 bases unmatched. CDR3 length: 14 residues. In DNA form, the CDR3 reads TGTGCCAGCAGTCTAGGGACAGGAGAAGATACGCAGTATTTT. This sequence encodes CASSLGTGEDTQYF.

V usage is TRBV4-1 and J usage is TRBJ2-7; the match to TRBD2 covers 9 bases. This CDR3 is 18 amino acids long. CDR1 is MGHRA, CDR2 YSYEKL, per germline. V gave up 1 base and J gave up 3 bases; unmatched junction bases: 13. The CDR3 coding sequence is TGCGCCAGCAGCCAAGTGGTGGTAGCGGGAGAATTTGGCTACGAGCAGTACTTC. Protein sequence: CASSQVVVAGEFGYEQYF.

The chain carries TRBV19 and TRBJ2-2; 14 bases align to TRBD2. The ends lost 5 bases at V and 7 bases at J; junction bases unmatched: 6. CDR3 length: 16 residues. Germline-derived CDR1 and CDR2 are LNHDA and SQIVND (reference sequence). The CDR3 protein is CASSPPGLAGVGELFF. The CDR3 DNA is TGTGCCAGTAGTCCACCGGGACTAGCGGGAGTCGGGGAGCTGTTTTTT.

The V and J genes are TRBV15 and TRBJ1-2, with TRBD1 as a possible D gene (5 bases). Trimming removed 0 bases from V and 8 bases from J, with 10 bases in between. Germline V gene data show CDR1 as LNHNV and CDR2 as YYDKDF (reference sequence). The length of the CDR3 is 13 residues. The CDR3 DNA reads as TGTGCCACCAGCAGAGATCGGGGGGAGGGCTACACCTTC. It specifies CATSRDRGEGYTF.

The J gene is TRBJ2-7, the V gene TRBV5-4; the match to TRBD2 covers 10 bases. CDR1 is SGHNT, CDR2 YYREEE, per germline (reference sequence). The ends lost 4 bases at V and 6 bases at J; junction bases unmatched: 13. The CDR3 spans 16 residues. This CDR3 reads CASSPGGPSGSREQYF. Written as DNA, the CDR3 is TGTGCCAGCAGCCCGGGGGGGCCTAGCGGGAGTCGCGAGCAGTACTTC.

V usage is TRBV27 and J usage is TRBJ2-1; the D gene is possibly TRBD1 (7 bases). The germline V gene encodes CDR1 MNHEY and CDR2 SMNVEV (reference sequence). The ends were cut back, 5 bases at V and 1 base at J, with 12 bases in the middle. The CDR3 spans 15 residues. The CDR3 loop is CASSAQGRSYNEQFF. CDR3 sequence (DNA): TGTGCCAGCAGTGCACAGGGGAGGTCCTACAATGAGCAGTTCTTC.

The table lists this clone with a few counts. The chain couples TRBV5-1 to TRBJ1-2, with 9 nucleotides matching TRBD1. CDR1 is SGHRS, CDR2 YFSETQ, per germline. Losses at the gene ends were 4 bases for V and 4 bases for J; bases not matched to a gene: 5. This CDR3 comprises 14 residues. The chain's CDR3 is CASSRDRVGYGYTF. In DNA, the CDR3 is TGCGCCAGCAGCCGGGACAGGGTGGGCTATGGCTACACCTTC.

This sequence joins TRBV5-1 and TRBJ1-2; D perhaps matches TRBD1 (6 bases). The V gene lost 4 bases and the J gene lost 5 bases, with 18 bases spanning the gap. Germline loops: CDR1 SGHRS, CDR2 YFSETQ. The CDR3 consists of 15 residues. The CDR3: CASSPGTSRDYGYTF. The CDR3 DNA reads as TGCGCCAGCAGCCCGGGGACAAGCCGGGATTATGGCTACACCTTC.

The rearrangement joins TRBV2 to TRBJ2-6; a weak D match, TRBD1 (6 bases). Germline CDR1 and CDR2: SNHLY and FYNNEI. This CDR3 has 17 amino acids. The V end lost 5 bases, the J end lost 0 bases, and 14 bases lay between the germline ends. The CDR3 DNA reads TGTGCCAGCAGTTTCGACAGGTCCTTCTCTGGGGCCAACGTCCTGACTTTC. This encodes CASSFDRSFSGANVLTF.

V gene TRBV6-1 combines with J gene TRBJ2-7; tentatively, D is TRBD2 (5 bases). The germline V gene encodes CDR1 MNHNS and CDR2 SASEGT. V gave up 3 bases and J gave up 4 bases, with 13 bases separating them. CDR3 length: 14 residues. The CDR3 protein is CASSDRTGVYEQYF. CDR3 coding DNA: TGTGCCAGCAGTGACAGGACTGGGGTTTACGAGCAGTACTTC.

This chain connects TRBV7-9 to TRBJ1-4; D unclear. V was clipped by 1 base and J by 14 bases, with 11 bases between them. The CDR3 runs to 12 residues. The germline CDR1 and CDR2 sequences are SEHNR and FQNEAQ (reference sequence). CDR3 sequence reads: CASSLGAHHLFF. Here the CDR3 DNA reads TGTGCCAGCAGCTTAGGGGCCCATCATCTGTTTTTT. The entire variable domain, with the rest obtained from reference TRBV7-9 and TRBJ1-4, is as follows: DTGVSQNPRHKITKRGQNVTFRCDPISEHNRLYWYRQTLGQGPEFLTYFQNEAQLEKSRLLSDRFSAERPKGSFSTLEIQRTEQGDSAMYLCASSLGAHHLFFGSGTQLSVL.

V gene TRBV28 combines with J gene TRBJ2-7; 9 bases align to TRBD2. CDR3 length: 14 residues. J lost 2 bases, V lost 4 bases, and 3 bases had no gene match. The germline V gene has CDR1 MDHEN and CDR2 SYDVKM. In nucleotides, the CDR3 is TGTGCCAGCAGTTCTAGCGGGACGACCTACGAGCAGTACTTC. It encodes CASSSSGTTYEQYF.

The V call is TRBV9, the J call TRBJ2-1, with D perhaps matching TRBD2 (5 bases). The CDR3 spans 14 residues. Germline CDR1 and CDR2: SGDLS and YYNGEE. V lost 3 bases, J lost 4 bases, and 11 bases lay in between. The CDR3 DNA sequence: TGTGCCAGCAGCGAATTTGGGAGTTACAATGAGCAGTTCTTC. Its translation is CASSEFGSYNEQFF.

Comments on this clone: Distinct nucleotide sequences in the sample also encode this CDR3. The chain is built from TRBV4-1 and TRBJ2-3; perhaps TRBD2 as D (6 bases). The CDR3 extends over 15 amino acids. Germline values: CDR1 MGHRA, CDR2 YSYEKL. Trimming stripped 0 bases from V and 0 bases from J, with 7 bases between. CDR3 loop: CASSQDGGSTDTQYF. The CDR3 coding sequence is TGCGCCAGCAGCCAAGATGGGGGGAGCACAGATACGCAGTATTTT.

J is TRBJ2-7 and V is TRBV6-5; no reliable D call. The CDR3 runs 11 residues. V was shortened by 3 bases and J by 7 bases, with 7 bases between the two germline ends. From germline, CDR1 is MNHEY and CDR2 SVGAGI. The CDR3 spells CASSYRREQYF. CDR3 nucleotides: TGTGCCAGCAGTTATCGTCGGGAGCAGTACTTC.

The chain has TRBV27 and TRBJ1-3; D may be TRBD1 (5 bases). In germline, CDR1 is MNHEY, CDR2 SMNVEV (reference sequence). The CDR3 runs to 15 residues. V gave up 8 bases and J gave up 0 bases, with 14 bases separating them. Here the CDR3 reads CASSQGLNSGNTIYF. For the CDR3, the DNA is TGTGCCAGCTCCCAGGGACTAAACTCTGGAAACACCATATATTTT.

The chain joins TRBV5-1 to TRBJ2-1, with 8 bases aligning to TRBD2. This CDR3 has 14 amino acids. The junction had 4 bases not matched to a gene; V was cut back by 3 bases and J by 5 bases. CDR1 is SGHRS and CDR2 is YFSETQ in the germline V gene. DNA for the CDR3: TGCGCCAGCAGCTGGGGACTAGAAAACAATGAGCAGTTCTTC. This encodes CASSWGLENNEQFF.

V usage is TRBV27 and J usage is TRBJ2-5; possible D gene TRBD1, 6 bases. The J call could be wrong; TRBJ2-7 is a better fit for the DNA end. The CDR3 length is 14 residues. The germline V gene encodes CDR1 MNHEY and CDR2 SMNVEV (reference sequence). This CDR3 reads CASSLTGFSYEQYF. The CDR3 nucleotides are TGTGCCAGCAGTTTAACAGGGTTCTCCTACGAGCAGTACTTC.

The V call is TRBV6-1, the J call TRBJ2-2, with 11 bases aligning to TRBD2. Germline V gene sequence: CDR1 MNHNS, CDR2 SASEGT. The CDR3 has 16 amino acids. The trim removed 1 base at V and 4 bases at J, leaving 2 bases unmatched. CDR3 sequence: CASSEGGTSGTGELFF. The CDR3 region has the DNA TGTGCCAGCAGTGAAGGGGGGACTAGCGGCACCGGGGAGCTGTTTTTT.

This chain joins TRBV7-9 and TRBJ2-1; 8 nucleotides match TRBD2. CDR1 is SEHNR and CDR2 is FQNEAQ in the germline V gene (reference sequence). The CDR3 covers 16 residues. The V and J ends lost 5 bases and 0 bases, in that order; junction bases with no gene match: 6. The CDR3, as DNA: TGTGCCAGCAGCACCCCAAGCGGGGGCTCCTACAATGAGCAGTTCTTC. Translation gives CASSTPSGGSYNEQFF.